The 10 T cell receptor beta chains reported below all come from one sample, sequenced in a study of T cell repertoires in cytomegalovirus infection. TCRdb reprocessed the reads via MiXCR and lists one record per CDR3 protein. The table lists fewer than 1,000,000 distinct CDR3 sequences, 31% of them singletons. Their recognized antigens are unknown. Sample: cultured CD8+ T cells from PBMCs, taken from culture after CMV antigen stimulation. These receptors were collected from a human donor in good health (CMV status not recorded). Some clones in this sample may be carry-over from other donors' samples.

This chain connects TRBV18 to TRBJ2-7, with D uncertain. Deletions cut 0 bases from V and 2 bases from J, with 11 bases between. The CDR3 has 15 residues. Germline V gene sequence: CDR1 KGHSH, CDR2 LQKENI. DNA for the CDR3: TGTGCCAGCTCACCACCCGTAACGGATCCCTACGAGCAGTACTTC. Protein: CASSPPVTDPYEQYF. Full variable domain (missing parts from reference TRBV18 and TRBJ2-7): NAGVMQNPRHLVRRRGQEARLRCSPMKGHSHVYWYRQLPEEGLKFMVYLQKENIIDESGMPKERFSAEFPKEGPSILRIQQVVRGDSAAYFCASSPPVTDPYEQYFGPGTRLTVT.

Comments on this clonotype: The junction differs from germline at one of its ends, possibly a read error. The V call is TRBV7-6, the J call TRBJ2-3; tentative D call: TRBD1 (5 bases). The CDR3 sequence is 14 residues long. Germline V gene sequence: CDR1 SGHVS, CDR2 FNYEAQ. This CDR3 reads CTSSFDRGTDTQYF. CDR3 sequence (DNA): TGTACCAGCAGCTTCGACAGAGGCACAGATACGCAGTATTTT.

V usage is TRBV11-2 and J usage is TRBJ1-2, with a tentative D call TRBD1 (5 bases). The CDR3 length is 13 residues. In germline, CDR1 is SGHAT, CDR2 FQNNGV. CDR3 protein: CAVLRQLNYGYTF. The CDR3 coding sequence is TGTGCAGTCCTGCGACAGCTTAACTATGGCTACACCTTC.

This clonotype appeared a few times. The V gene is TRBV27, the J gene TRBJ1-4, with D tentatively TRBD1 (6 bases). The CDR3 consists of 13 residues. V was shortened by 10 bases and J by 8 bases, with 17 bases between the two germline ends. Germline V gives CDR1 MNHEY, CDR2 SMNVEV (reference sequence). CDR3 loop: CATVDRREEKLFF. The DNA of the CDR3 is TGTGCCACTGTTGACAGGAGGGAAGAAAAACTGTTTTTT. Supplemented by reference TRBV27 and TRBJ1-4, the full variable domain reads EAQVTQNPRYLITVTGKKLTVTCSQNMNHEYMSWYRQDPGLGLRQIYYSMNVEVTDKGDVPEGYKVSRKEKRNFPLILESPSPNQTSLYFCATVDRREEKLFFGSGTQLSVL.

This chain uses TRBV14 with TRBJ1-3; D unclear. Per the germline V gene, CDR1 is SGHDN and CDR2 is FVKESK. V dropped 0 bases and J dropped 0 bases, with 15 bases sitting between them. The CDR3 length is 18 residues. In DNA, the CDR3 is TGTGCCAGCAGCCAAGAAAAGACCACAGCCCTCTCTGGAAACACCATATATTTT. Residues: CASSQEKTTALSGNTIYF. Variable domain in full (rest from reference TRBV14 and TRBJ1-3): EAGVTQFPSHSVIEKGQTVTLRCDPISGHDNLYWYRRVMGKEIKFLLHFVKESKQDESGMPNNRFLAERTGGTYSTLKVQPAELEDSGVYFCASSQEKTTALSGNTIYFGEGSWLTVV.

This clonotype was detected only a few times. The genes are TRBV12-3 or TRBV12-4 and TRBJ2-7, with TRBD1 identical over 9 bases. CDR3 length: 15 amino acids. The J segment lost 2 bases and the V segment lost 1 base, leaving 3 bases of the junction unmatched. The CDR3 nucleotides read TGTGCCAGCAGTTTAGGACAGGGGGTAACCTACGAGCAGTACTTC. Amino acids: CASSLGQGVTYEQYF.

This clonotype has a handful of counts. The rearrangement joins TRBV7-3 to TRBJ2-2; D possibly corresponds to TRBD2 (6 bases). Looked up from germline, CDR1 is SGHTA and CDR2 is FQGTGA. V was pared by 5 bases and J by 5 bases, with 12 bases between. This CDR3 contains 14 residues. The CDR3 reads CASSRAGPTGELFF. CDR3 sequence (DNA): TGTGCCAGCAGCCGTGCGGGGCCTACCGGGGAGCTGTTTTTT.

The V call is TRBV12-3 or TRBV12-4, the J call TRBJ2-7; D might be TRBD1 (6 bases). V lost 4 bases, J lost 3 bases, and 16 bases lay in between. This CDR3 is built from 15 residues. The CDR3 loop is CASSSRGLLNYEQYF. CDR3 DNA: TGTGCCAGCAGTTCCAGGGGCCTTCTCAACTACGAGCAGTACTTC.

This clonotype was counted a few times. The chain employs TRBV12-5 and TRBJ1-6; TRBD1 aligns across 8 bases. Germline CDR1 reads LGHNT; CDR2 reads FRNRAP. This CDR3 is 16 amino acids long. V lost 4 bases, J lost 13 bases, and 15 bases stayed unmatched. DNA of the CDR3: TGTGCTAGTGGTTCAGGGGGACAGGCCCAAATTCACCCCCTCCACTTT. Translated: CASGSGGQAQIHPLHF. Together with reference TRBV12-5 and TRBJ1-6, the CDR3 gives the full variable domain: DARVTQTPRHKVTEMGQEVTMRCQPILGHNTVFWYRQTMMQGLELLAYFRNRAPLDDSGMPKDRFSAEMPDATLATLKIQPSEPRDSAVYFCASGSGGQAQIHPLHFGNGTRLTVT.

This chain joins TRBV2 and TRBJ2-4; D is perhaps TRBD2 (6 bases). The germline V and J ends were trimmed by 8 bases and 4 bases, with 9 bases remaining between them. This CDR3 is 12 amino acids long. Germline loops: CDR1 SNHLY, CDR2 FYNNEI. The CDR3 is CASRREKNIQYF. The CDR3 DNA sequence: TGTGCCAGCCGCCGGGAGAAAAACATTCAGTACTTC.